This T cell receptor beta chain was observed in a study of blood T cell repertoires in COVID-19. Assay: immunoSEQ multiplex PCR; the TCRdb copy retains only in-frame clones and omits some. Here the sample spans about 68,000 clones, about 86% being singletons. This CDR3 region has 16 residues. Deletions cut 6 bases from V and 6 bases from J, with 20 bases between. Germline V CDR1 and CDR2: SNHLY, FYNNEI. The V call is TRBV2, the J call TRBJ1-4; perhaps TRBD1 as D (5 bases). The receptor was derived from a woman aged 55-69 years with acute or convalescent COVID-19. The sequencing sample was made of peripheral blood. Written as DNA, the CDR3 is TGTGCCAGCAGCGACTCTTGGGGTAGGGGTGATGAAAAACTGTTTTTT. Its protein product is CASSDSWGRGDEKLFF.